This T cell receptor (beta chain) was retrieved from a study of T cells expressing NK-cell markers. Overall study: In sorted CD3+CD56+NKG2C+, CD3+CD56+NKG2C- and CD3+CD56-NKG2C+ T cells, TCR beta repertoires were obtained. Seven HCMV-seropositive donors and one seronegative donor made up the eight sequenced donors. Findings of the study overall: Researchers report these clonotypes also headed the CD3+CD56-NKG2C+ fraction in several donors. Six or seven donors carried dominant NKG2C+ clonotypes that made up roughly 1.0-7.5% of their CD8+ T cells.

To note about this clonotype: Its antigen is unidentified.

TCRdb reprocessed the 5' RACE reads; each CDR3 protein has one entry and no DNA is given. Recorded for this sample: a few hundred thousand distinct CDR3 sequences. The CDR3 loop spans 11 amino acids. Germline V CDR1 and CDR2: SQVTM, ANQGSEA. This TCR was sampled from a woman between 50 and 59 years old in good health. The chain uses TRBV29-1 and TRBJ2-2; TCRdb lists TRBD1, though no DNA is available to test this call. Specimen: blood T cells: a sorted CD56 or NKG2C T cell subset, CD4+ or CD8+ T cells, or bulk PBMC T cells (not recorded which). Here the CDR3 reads CSGGAGGELFF.